This passage covers 27 T cell receptor beta chains from one sample sequenced in a study of blood T cell repertoires in COVID-19 (dated by TCRdb to 2020 to 2021). The library came from the immunoSEQ multiplex PCR assay. TCRdb took this table from immuneACCESS and kept in-frame rearrangements with V and J called. Such tables lack part of the clones; where checked against another copy, unresolved V genes explain under half of the gap, and the rest is unexplained. Across this sample there are more than 95,000 clones, with 85% to 90% seen only once. Roughly 4.6% of the sample lies in the top ten. The sequencing input was peripheral blood. The receptors stem from a human donor in a cohort sampled during active COVID-19.

The chain couples TRBV5-5 to TRBJ1-1, with TRBD1 as a possible D gene (5 bases). The CDR3 is 14 residues long. Per the germline V gene, CDR1 is SGHKS and CDR2 is YYEKEE (reference sequence). Trimming shortened V by 2 bases and J by 1 base, and 9 bases separated the two germline ends. This CDR3 is CASSFATGNTEAFF. The CDR3 DNA is TGTGCCAGCAGCTTTGCCACAGGGAACACTGAAGCTTTCTTT.

This chain links TRBV6-5 with TRBJ1-3, with TRBD1 matching over 7 bases. Per the germline V gene, CDR1 is MNHEY and CDR2 is SVGAGI. This CDR3 has 14 amino acids. After removal of 7 bases from V and 3 bases from J, the junction contained 6 bases not matched to a gene. The CDR3 loop is CASMGPGGGNTIYF. The CDR3, as DNA: TGTGCCAGCATGGGGCCAGGGGGTGGAAACACCATATATTTT.

V is TRBV5-1 and J is TRBJ2-1; no firm D call. The V gene lost 2 bases and the J gene lost 6 bases, with 9 bases spanning the gap. This CDR3 comprises 13 residues. Germline V lookup: CDR1 SGHRS, CDR2 YFSETQ. CDR3 sequence: CASSFLGSNEQFF. CDR3 bases: TGCGCCAGCAGCTTTTTGGGCTCCAATGAGCAGTTCTTC. Looking up the rest from reference TRBV5-1 and TRBJ2-1 gives the full variable domain: KAGVTQTPRYLIKTRGQQVTLSCSPISGHRSVSWYQQTPGQGLQFLFEYFSETQRNKGNFPGRFSGRQFSNSRSEMNVSTLELGDSALYLCASSFLGSNEQFFGPGTRLTVL.

CDR3 residues: CASSPRDSSGKLFF. DNA for the CDR3: TGTGCCAGCTCACCCAGGGACAGTTCAGGAAAACTGTTTTTT. The V and J genes are TRBV18 and TRBJ1-4; 7 positions agree with TRBD1. V was pared by 3 bases and J by 10 bases, with 8 bases of the junction left unmatched. The CDR3 is made up of 14 amino acids. CDR1 is KGHSH, CDR2 LQKENI, per germline.

The V and J genes are TRBV7-9 and TRBJ2-3, with D possibly TRBD1 on 6 matching bases. This CDR3 region has 13 residues. Trimming cost V 6 bases and J 3 bases, with 10 bases left between them. Germline V CDR1 and CDR2: SEHNR, FQNEAQ (reference sequence). CDR3 nucleotide sequence: TGTGCCAGCAGGGACGGGACAACAGATACGCAGTATTTT. Translating gives CASRDGTTDTQYF.

The chain employs TRBV9 and TRBJ1-5, with a possible D match to TRBD1 (6 bases). From germline, CDR1 is SGDLS and CDR2 YYNGEE. V lost 3 bases and J 3 bases, leaving 10 bases between the germline ends. This CDR3 spans 14 amino acids. CDR3 in DNA: TGTGCCAGCAGCGGCGGACAGAACAATCAGCCCCAGCATTTT. This encodes CASSGGQNNQPQHF.

The V call is TRBV7-3, the J call TRBJ2-3; 9 bases agree with TRBD2. Germline CDR1 is SGHTA and CDR2 is FQGTGA. The ends lost 0 bases at V and 0 bases at J; junction bases unmatched: 1. The CDR3 is 16 residues long. This chain's CDR3 is CASSLTSGSSTDTQYF. CDR3 sequence (DNA): TGTGCCAGCAGCTTAACTAGCGGGAGTAGCACAGATACGCAGTATTTT.

This clone has a handful of counts. The chain joins TRBV6-5 to TRBJ1-2; 9 bases align to TRBD1. V was clipped by 2 bases and J by 6 bases; unmatched bases: 10. The germline CDR1 and CDR2 sequences are MNHEY and SVGAGI. This CDR3 contains 16 residues. DNA for the CDR3: TGTGCCAGCAGTTACCGGATCGGACAGGGGAGACATGGCTACACCTTC. It translates to CASSYRIGQGRHGYTF.

The gene calls are TRBV24-1 and TRBJ2-3, with TRBD2 identical over 11 bases. Germline V gene sequence: CDR1 KGHDR, CDR2 SFDVKD. V was pared by 4 bases and J by 6 bases, with 8 bases of the junction left unmatched. The CDR3 contains 16 residues. The CDR3 bases are TGTGCCACCAGTGAGTTTAGCGGGGGGGCTAAGGATACGCAGTATTTT. Residues: CATSEFSGGAKDTQYF.

The chain has TRBV30 and TRBJ2-3, with a weak D call TRBD1 (5 bases). Germline-derived CDR1 and CDR2 are GTSNPN and SVGIG (reference sequence). This CDR3 comprises 15 residues. The ends were cut back, 0 bases at V and 4 bases at J, with 14 bases in the middle. CDR3 sequence: CAWSVAGSSPDTQYF. The DNA of the CDR3 is TGTGCCTGGAGTGTAGCAGGGTCTTCCCCAGATACGCAGTATTTT.

The J gene is TRBJ2-3, the V gene TRBV5-4, with a possible D match to TRBD1 (6 bases). There are 15 residues in the CDR3. Between the trimmed V and J ends, which lost 0 bases and 1 base, there was a span of 9 bases. CDR1 and CDR2 (germline): SGHNT, YYREEE (reference sequence). This chain's CDR3 is CASSLDYRGTDTQYF. Here the CDR3 DNA reads TGTGCCAGCAGCTTGGACTACAGGGGCACAGATACGCAGTATTTT.

V is TRBV5-1 and J is TRBJ2-7; TRBD2 is a possible D gene (6 bases). V lost 4 bases and J 6 bases, leaving 17 bases between the germline ends. This CDR3 comprises 14 residues. Per the germline V gene, CDR1 is SGHRS and CDR2 is YFSETQ. The CDR3 sequence is CASSPRLGGSEQYF. CDR3 bases: TGCGCCAGCAGCCCGAGACTGGGGGGATCCGAGCAGTACTTC.

This chain uses TRBV6-6 with TRBJ2-1; tentatively, D is TRBD1 (6 bases). The CDR3 contains 13 residues. Germline lookup yields CDR1 MNHNY and CDR2 SVGAGI (reference sequence). Trimming took 4 bases from V and 5 from J, leaving 9 bases between them. CDR3: CASSFRDNNEQFF. CDR3 in DNA: TGTGCCAGCAGTTTCCGGGACAACAATGAGCAGTTCTTC.

This clone was counted only a few times. The V and J genes are TRBV7-9 and TRBJ2-7; D might be TRBD1 (6 bases). The V end lost 1 base, the J end lost 2 bases, and 12 bases lay between the germline ends. CDR3 length: 15 amino acids. Germline lookup yields CDR1 SEHNR and CDR2 FQNEAQ (reference sequence). The CDR3 loop reads CASSLGAQGAYEQYF. The CDR3 DNA sequence: TGTGCCAGCAGCTTAGGGGCACAGGGAGCCTACGAGCAGTACTTC. The full variable domain, its missing parts supplied by reference TRBV7-9 and TRBJ2-7, is DTGVSQNPRHKITKRGQNVTFRCDPISEHNRLYWYRQTLGQGPEFLTYFQNEAQLEKSRLLSDRFSAERPKGSFSTLEIQRTEQGDSAMYLCASSLGAQGAYEQYFGPGTRLTVT.

The chain has TRBV9 and TRBJ1-4; D is ambiguous. V was shortened by 3 bases and J by 0 bases, with 6 bases between the two germline ends. CDR3 length: 14 amino acids. Germline assignment: CDR1 SGDLS and CDR2 YYNGEE. In DNA, the CDR3 is TGTGCCAGCAGCGGGGGAGCAACTAATGAAAAACTGTTTTTT. It yields the protein CASSGGATNEKLFF.

The chain employs TRBV9 and TRBJ2-2, with no clear D. This CDR3 has 13 amino acids. The V gene lost 4 bases and the J gene lost 0 bases, with 4 bases spanning the gap. Germline CDR1 reads SGDLS; CDR2 reads YYNGEE. The CDR3 is CASSPTNTGELFF. CDR3 bases: TGTGCCAGCAGCCCAACGAACACCGGGGAGCTGTTTTTT.

V usage is TRBV4-1 and J usage is TRBJ1-4; D is perhaps TRBD1 (6 bases). V lost 4 bases, J lost 5 bases, and 23 bases lay in between. In germline, CDR1 is MGHRA, CDR2 YSYEKL. CDR3 length: 18 amino acids. The CDR3 region has the DNA TGCGCCAGCAGCCTCCGCGAGCTTGGGGGCACGTTCAATGAAAAACTGTTTTTT. Amino acids: CASSLRELGGTFNEKLFF.

The chain uses TRBV14 and TRBJ2-3; 7 bases fit TRBD1. This CDR3 spans 13 amino acids. The V segment lost 4 bases and the J segment 9 bases; nucleotides outside the gene matches: 7. Germline values: CDR1 SGHDN, CDR2 FVKESK. The CDR3 DNA follows: TGTGCCAGCAGCCGGACACAGGGGTGGACGCAGTATTTT. Translation: CASSRTQGWTQYF.

The V call is TRBV30, the J call TRBJ1-2; D gene ambiguous. The V and J ends lost 0 bases and 8 bases respectively, with 10 bases between them. The CDR3 consists of 12 residues. Germline CDR1 reads GTSNPN; CDR2 reads SVGIG (reference sequence). The CDR3 region has the DNA TGTGCCTGGAGTGTACTCCCGAAAGGCTACACCTTC. This gives the protein CAWSVLPKGYTF.

The chain recombines TRBV4-1 with TRBJ2-1; D not resolved. V lost 0 bases and J 2 bases, leaving 11 bases between the germline ends. The CDR3 consists of 16 residues. Germline V lookup: CDR1 MGHRA, CDR2 YSYEKL. The chain's CDR3 is CASSQDQRRAYNEQFF. For the CDR3, the DNA is TGCGCCAGCAGCCAAGATCAAAGGAGAGCCTACAATGAGCAGTTCTTC.

This clone showed up just a few times. V usage is TRBV4-1 and J usage is TRBJ1-3; TRBD1 might be the D (5 bases). V shed 2 bases and J shed 2 bases, with 16 bases lying between them. Germline V gene lookup returns CDR1 MGHRA and CDR2 YSYEKL. The length of the CDR3 is 17 residues. CDR3 nucleotide sequence: TGCGCCAGCAGCCAAAACCGGCGGGGGTTGGCTGGAAACACCATATATTTT. It translates to CASSQNRRGLAGNTIYF.

The V and J genes are TRBV6-1 and TRBJ1-1; the match to TRBD1 covers 8 bases. V gave up 2 bases and J gave up 2 bases; unmatched junction bases: 4. The CDR3 has 15 residues. From germline, CDR1 is MNHNS and CDR2 SASEGT. CDR3 in amino acids: CASSETGGKNTEAFF. CDR3 in DNA: TGTGCCAGCAGTGAAACAGGGGGAAAAAACACTGAAGCTTTCTTT.

The chain uses TRBV3-1 (or the pseudogene TRBV3-2) and TRBJ1-2; D perhaps matches TRBD1 (5 bases). The CDR3 runs 11 residues. Trimming took off 1 base at V and 8 bases at J, with 5 bases between the two ends. Per the germline V gene, CDR1 is LGHDT and CDR2 is YNNKEL (reference sequence). The DNA for the CDR3 is TGTGCCAGCAGCCAAGGGGGCGGCTACACCTTC. Protein sequence: CASSQGGGYTF.

The V call is TRBV5-1, the J call TRBJ2-7, with 7 nucleotides matching TRBD1. With 0 bases clipped from V and 7 bases from J, the junction kept 7 bases outside the gene matches. CDR3 length equals 14 residues. CDR1 SGHRS and CDR2 YFSETQ come from the germline V gene. The CDR3 sequence is CASSLARQGMEQYF. As DNA, the CDR3 is TGCGCCAGCAGCTTGGCCCGACAGGGAATGGAGCAGTACTTC.

The chain has TRBV28 and TRBJ1-1; D is ambiguous. Looked up from germline, CDR1 is MDHEN and CDR2 is SYDVKM. Trimming cost V 7 bases and J 2 bases, with 17 bases left between them. CDR3 length: 15 residues. The CDR3 here is CASTLLTSPNTEAFF. CDR3 sequence (DNA): TGTGCCAGCACTCTTCTCACATCCCCCAACACTGAAGCTTTCTTT.

CDR3 nucleotide sequence: TGTGCCAGCTCACAAGCCGGGACAGGGGTCGAGCAGTACTTC. This encodes CASSQAGTGVEQYF. The chain recombines TRBV18 with TRBJ2-7; 10 bases agree with TRBD1. Looked up from germline, CDR1 is KGHSH and CDR2 is LQKENI. Unmatched junction bases numbered 6, after V lost 4 bases and J lost 6 bases. The CDR3 is 14 residues long.

The genes are TRBV21-1 and TRBJ2-7; the table's D call of TRBD1 was not tested on the DNA. TRBV21-1 is marked as a pseudogene. This CDR3 contains 13 residues. The CDR3 DNA reads as TGTGCCAGCAGCAGGACAGTTCCTTGGGAGCAGTACTTC. Translated: CASSRTVPWEQYF.